This T cell receptor beta chain was captured by sequencing in a study of blood T cell repertoires in COVID-19. The data were produced by immunoSEQ multiplex PCR, yet TCRdb's version contains in-frame clones alone and is incomplete. Altogether approximately 400,000 clones are present, 88% being singletons, with the ten largest covering around 13%. Trimming shortened V by 6 bases and J by 2 bases, and 17 bases separated the two germline ends. The CDR3 loop spans 15 amino acids. Germline V gene lookup returns CDR1 MNHEY and CDR2 SMNVEV (reference sequence). Sequencing was done on a sample of peripheral blood. The source is a woman aged 45 to 65 with COVID-19, enrolled during active disease. This chain links TRBV27 with TRBJ2-7; D possibly corresponds to TRBD2 (6 bases). DNA for the CDR3: TGTGCCAGCAGGCCTATGGCGGGGCAACCCTACGAGCAGTACTTC. Translated: CASRPMAGQPYEQYF.